The 12 T cell receptor beta chains reported below all come from one sample, sequenced in a study of blood T cell repertoires in COVID-19. The assay was immunoSEQ multiplex PCR, and TCRdb's table has in-frame clones only and misses some. The sample has about 160,000 clones, roughly 88% seen once. The sequenced sample consisted of peripheral blood. The receptors derive from an elderly man with COVID-19, enrolled during active disease.

Details on this clone: Other nucleotide sequences from this sample produce the same CDR3. This sequence joins TRBV12-3 or TRBV12-4 and TRBJ2-7; possible D gene TRBD2, 6 bases. The CDR3 sequence is 13 residues long. V lost 5 bases and J 3 bases, leaving 11 bases between the germline ends. The CDR3 coding sequence is TGTGCCAGCAGTCCTTCCGGGGGCTACGAGCAGTACTTC. Residues: CASSPSGGYEQYF.

This clone was seen just once. J is TRBJ1-3 and V is TRBV4-3; D is uncertain. V shed 0 bases and J shed 2 bases, with 2 bases lying between them. CDR3 size: 13 residues. Germline CDR1 and CDR2: LGHNA and YSLEER. CDR3: CASSQDTGNTIYF. The CDR3 nucleotides read TGCGCCAGCAGCCAAGATACTGGAAACACCATATATTTT.

The chain uses TRBV5-5 and TRBJ1-2; 7 bases align to TRBD1. Trimming removed 3 bases from V and 5 bases from J; junction bases left unmatched: 7. The CDR3 sequence is 14 residues long. Germline assignment: CDR1 SGHKS and CDR2 YYEKEE (reference sequence). DNA of the CDR3: TGTGCCAGCAGCTCACAGGGGATAAGATATGGCTACACCTTC. Its protein is CASSSQGIRYGYTF.

The table lists this clone with a few counts. The chain has TRBV21-1 and TRBJ1-5; TRBD1, the table's D call, was not compared with the DNA. TRBV21-1 is noted as a pseudogene. The CDR3 is 18 residues long. Here the CDR3 reads CASSKPLGKGHYNQPQHF. CDR3 nucleotides: TGTGCCAGCAGCAAACCCCTTGGGAAGGGACATTACAATCAGCCCCAGCATTTT.

For the CDR3, the DNA is TGTGCCAGCAGTTACCCGACAGGGCCGTTTTGGACAAACACTGAAGCTTTCTTT. Translation: CASSYPTGPFWTNTEAFF. J is TRBJ1-1 and V is TRBV6-2 or TRBV6-3, with 7 bases identical to TRBD1. Germline values: CDR1 MNHEY, CDR2 SVGEGT. The CDR3 consists of 18 residues. J gave up 2 bases and V 2 bases, and 14 bases lay outside the gene matches.

The chain carries TRBV6-5 and TRBJ1-2; D unclear. The CDR3 runs 14 residues. Per the germline V gene, CDR1 is MNHEY and CDR2 is SVGAGI. The V end was cut by 0 bases, the J end by 4 bases, with 9 bases between. CDR3 in DNA: TGTGCCAGCAGTTACTCGAGGCAGAGCTATGGCTACACCTTC. Protein product: CASSYSRQSYGYTF.

The chain is built from TRBV6-2 or TRBV6-3 and TRBJ2-7, with a possible D match to TRBD2 (6 bases). Germline V gives CDR1 MNHEY, CDR2 SVGEGT. V was cut by 7 bases and J by 2 bases, with 24 bases left in between. The CDR3 sequence is 17 residues long. The CDR3 region has the DNA TGTGCCAGCACCCCACGAAGGCGGCAGGGAGGTCCCTACGAGCAGTACTTC. This gives the protein CASTPRRRQGGPYEQYF.

The chain has TRBV27 and TRBJ2-3; no definite D call. V was shortened by 0 bases and J by 3 bases, with 7 bases between the two germline ends. CDR1 and CDR2 from the germline V gene are MNHEY and SMNVEV (reference sequence). The CDR3 loop spans 14 amino acids. This chain's CDR3 is CASSLSRSTDTQYF. CDR3 nucleotide sequence: TGTGCCAGCAGTTTATCGCGGAGTACAGATACGCAGTATTTT.

CDR3 amino acids: CASTMGQGRTYGYTF. The CDR3 DNA sequence: TGTGCCAGCACTATGGGACAGGGGAGGACTTATGGCTACACCTTC. The rearrangement uses TRBV28 and TRBJ1-2; 10 positions match TRBD1. The CDR3 runs 15 residues. CDR1 is MDHEN and CDR2 is SYDVKM in the germline V gene. Unmatched junction bases numbered 10, after V lost 7 bases and J lost 5 bases.

This chain joins TRBV5-5 and TRBJ1-6, with no clear D. V lost 2 bases and J lost 8, with 26 bases in between. CDR1 and CDR2 from the germline V gene are SGHKS and YYEKEE (reference sequence). There are 19 residues in the CDR3. In DNA form, the CDR3 reads TGTGCCAGCAGCTTCGGTAGCGAATCACACCGGGTAGGACATTCACCCCTCCACTTT. Amino acids: CASSFGSESHRVGHSPLHF.

The CDR3 loop reads CASSRPNYGYTF. DNA for the CDR3: TGTGCCAGCTCGCGGCCTAACTATGGCTACACCTTC. The chain recombines TRBV2 with TRBJ1-2; D unclear. CDR3 size: 12 residues. Germline V CDR1 and CDR2: SNHLY, FYNNEI. V dropped 8 bases and J dropped 0 bases, with 7 bases sitting between them.

The CDR3 spells CSVTGTSGLEETQYF. DNA for the CDR3: TGCAGCGTTACTGGGACTAGCGGATTAGAAGAGACCCAGTACTTC. The gene calls are TRBV29-1 and TRBJ2-5; TRBD2 agrees at 11 bases. The V segment lost 5 bases and the J segment 3 bases; nucleotides outside the gene matches: 8. The CDR3 runs 15 residues. The germline V gene encodes CDR1 SQVTM and CDR2 ANQGSEA.